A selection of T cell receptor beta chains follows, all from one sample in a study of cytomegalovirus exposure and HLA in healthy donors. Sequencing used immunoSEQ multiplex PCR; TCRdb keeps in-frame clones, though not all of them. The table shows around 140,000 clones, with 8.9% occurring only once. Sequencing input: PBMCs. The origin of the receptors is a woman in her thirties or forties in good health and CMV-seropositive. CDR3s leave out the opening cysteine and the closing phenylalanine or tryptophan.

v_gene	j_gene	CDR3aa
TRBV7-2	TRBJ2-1	ASSLSGGLSSYNEQF
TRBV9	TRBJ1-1	ASSVDPNKGTEAF
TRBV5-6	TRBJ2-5	ASSLLAGGQETQY
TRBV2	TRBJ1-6	ASSEGRRGNSPLH
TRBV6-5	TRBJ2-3	ASSLAGGTDTQY
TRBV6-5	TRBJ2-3	ASSYDRLVTQY
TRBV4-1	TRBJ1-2	ASSQGFSGYGYT
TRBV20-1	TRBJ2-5	SAVAGQTQY
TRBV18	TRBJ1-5	ASSPAGNQPQH
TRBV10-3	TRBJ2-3	AISGLASSTDTQY
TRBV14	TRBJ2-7	ASSPRQGSTQY
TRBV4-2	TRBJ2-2	ASSSRRGQAQNTGELF
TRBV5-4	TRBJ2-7	ASSLGSQGANEQY
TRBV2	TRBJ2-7	ASSEAGVPSGEQY
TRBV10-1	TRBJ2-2	ASSERIGRVDTGELF
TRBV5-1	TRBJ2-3	ASSLLGLATSDTQY
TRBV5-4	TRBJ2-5	ASSLGTGGQETQY
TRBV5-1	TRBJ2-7	ASPPGGGMYEQY
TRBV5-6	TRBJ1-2	ASSSTSGGLSYGYT
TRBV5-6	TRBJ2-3	ASSSRLAGGSGDTQY
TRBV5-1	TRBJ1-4	ASSLGAATNEKLF
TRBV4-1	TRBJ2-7	ASSQEFGGGLYEQY